A selection of T cell receptor beta chains follows, all from one sample in a study of OX40 agonist ivuxolimab in advanced cancers. TCRdb's table, derived via immunoSEQ multiplex PCR, lists solely in-frame clones and lacks some. There are more than 70,000 clones in the sample; 65% to 90% occur only once, and less than 2% lies in the top ten. The material sequenced was CD4+ or CD8+ T cells sorted from blood, taken in a trial of the OX40 agonist ivuxolimab. These receptors came from an adult with an advanced solid tumor such as melanoma, head and neck, liver or kidney cancer. Each CDR3 is given without its conserved first and last residue. A D gene is named only where the DNA matches it firmly.

D gene: NA; V gene: TRBV6-5; J gene: TRBJ1-6; CDR3 protein: ASSYSGVLSNSPLH
D gene: NA; V gene: TRBV30; J gene: TRBJ2-6; CDR3 protein: AWTLGGGANVLT
D gene: NA; V gene: TRBV7-9; J gene: TRBJ2-3; CDR3 protein: ASSLESTDTQY
D gene: NA; V gene: TRBV4-1; J gene: TRBJ1-1; CDR3 protein: ASSRAREAEAF
D gene: NA; V gene: TRBV19; J gene: TRBJ1-1; CDR3 protein: ASMRQEGDTEAF
D gene: NA; V gene: TRBV13; J gene: TRBJ2-7; CDR3 protein: ASSFTGPEQY
D gene: NA; V gene: TRBV4-3; J gene: TRBJ1-2; CDR3 protein: ASSQGVGGDNYGYT
D gene: NA; V gene: TRBV11-3; J gene: TRBJ2-1; CDR3 protein: ASSSSGGNNEQF
D gene: NA; V gene: TRBV5-1; J gene: TRBJ2-3; CDR3 protein: ASSLADEDTQY
D gene: TRBD2; V gene: TRBV7-3; J gene: TRBJ2-2; CDR3 protein: ASSWGGAGGELF
D gene: NA; V gene: TRBV6-1; J gene: TRBJ1-1; CDR3 protein: ASSEEGLFTEAF
D gene: NA; V gene: TRBV30; J gene: TRBJ1-5; CDR3 protein: AWSVQDNQPQH
D gene: NA; V gene: TRBV28; J gene: TRBJ1-5; CDR3 protein: ASTTGQEWQPQH
D gene: TRBD1; V gene: TRBV18; J gene: TRBJ2-3; CDR3 protein: ASSPWTGGTDTQY
D gene: TRBD1; V gene: TRBV28; J gene: TRBJ1-4; CDR3 protein: ASRLPRGVDEKLF
D gene: TRBD2; V gene: TRBV19; J gene: TRBJ2-3; CDR3 protein: ASRSSSGGPGTQY
D gene: TRBD2; V gene: TRBV4-1; J gene: TRBJ2-5; CDR3 protein: ASSQDRRGGSKTQY
D gene: NA; V gene: TRBV4-2; J gene: TRBJ2-2; CDR3 protein: ASSQEPLFGELF
D gene: NA; V gene: TRBV9; J gene: TRBJ2-7; CDR3 protein: ASSVDPSGSYEQY
D gene: NA; V gene: TRBV2; J gene: TRBJ2-7; CDR3 protein: ASSESSASSYEQY
D gene: NA; V gene: TRBV10-1; J gene: TRBJ1-1; CDR3 protein: ASSDSPGHEAF
D gene: TRBD1; V gene: TRBV19; J gene: TRBJ1-5; CDR3 protein: ASSRGTVFNQPQH
D gene: NA; V gene: TRBV28; J gene: TRBJ1-2; CDR3 protein: ASSENYGYT
D gene: NA; V gene: TRBV5-1; J gene: TRBJ2-3; CDR3 protein: ASSFGQGGTDTQY
D gene: TRBD2; V gene: TRBV4-2; J gene: TRBJ2-1; CDR3 protein: ASSQDGWTSGGNYNEQF
D gene: NA; V gene: TRBV5-1; J gene: TRBJ2-3; CDR3 protein: ASSLEVGGPSTDTQY
D gene: NA; V gene: TRBV6-6; J gene: TRBJ2-1; CDR3 protein: ASSQDSYNEQF
D gene: NA; V gene: TRBV28; J gene: TRBJ2-5; CDR3 protein: ASSLGRGAGMNQETQY
D gene: NA; V gene: TRBV7-2; J gene: TRBJ1-6; CDR3 protein: ASSPVVGSPLH
D gene: TRBD1; V gene: TRBV19; J gene: TRBJ2-7; CDR3 protein: ASIRTGMPYEQY
D gene: NA; V gene: TRBV14; J gene: TRBJ1-4; CDR3 protein: ASSQDRLPGEKLF
D gene: NA; V gene: TRBV21-1; J gene: TRBJ2-1; CDR3 protein: ASSKDHLGEQF
D gene: NA; V gene: TRBV28; J gene: TRBJ1-2; CDR3 protein: ASSAEGAGYT
D gene: NA; V gene: TRBV10-3; J gene: TRBJ2-1; CDR3 protein: AISEPSREQF
D gene: NA; V gene: TRBV25-1; J gene: TRBJ1-5; CDR3 protein: ASQGGNQPQH
D gene: TRBD1; V gene: TRBV28; J gene: TRBJ1-2; CDR3 protein: ASRVWTTGIHKGYT
D gene: NA; V gene: TRBV6-6; J gene: TRBJ1-1; CDR3 protein: ASSYSTQGEAF
D gene: NA; V gene: TRBV4-2; J gene: TRBJ2-3; CDR3 protein: ASSPSGATDTQY
D gene: NA; V gene: TRBV6-1; J gene: TRBJ2-5; CDR3 protein: ASSAPAGEETQY
D gene: TRBD1; V gene: TRBV13; J gene: TRBJ1-2; CDR3 protein: ASSRGGRASNYGYT
D gene: NA; V gene: TRBV21-1; J gene: TRBJ1-2; CDR3 protein: ASSKRGGPNYGYT
D gene: TRBD1; V gene: TRBV2; J gene: TRBJ1-4; CDR3 protein: ASSSGQGSIKF
D gene: TRBD1; V gene: TRBV5-5; J gene: TRBJ2-3; CDR3 protein: ASSLGQGGSTDTQY
D gene: NA; V gene: TRBV28; J gene: TRBJ1-5; CDR3 protein: ASSVPGRVNGQPQH